A single sample gave rise to the 12 T cell receptor beta chains below, sequenced in a study of blood T cell repertoires in COVID-19. The table came from immunoSEQ multiplex PCR; TCRdb's copy has only in-frame clones and leaves some out. Of 220,000 or so clones in the sample, around 81% were seen once. Sequencing was carried out using peripheral blood. All receptors come from a woman aged 25 to 39 who had recovered from COVID-19.

This clone was seen more than once but under ten times. V and J are TRBV28 and TRBJ1-1, with no clear D. V was pared by 6 bases and J by 10 bases, with 15 bases between. CDR3 length equals 12 residues. Germline V CDR1 and CDR2: MDHEN, SYDVKM. Here the CDR3 reads CASSLQIGRAFF. DNA of the CDR3: TGTGCCAGCAGCCTACAGATTGGGAGAGCTTTCTTT. The full variable domain, completed using reference TRBV28 and TRBJ1-1, is DVKVTQSSRYLVKRTGEKVFLECVQDMDHENMFWYRQDPGLGLRLIYFSYDVKMKEKGDIPEGYSVSREKKERFSLILESASTNQTSMYLCASSLQIGRAFFGQGTRLTVV.

V is TRBV9 and J is TRBJ2-1, with 14 nucleotides matching TRBD2. The CDR3 has 16 residues. Germline-derived CDR1 and CDR2 are SGDLS and YYNGEE. The J segment lost 4 bases and the V segment lost 3 bases, leaving 3 bases of the junction unmatched. The CDR3 loop is CASSAGTSGGYNEQFF. In DNA form, the CDR3 reads TGTGCCAGCAGCGCCGGGACTAGCGGGGGATACAATGAGCAGTTCTTC.

This clone was recorded a few times. The chain combines TRBV10-1 with TRBJ2-7, with 12 bases aligning to TRBD2. The CDR3 has 13 amino acids. Germline V gene sequence: CDR1 WNHNN, CDR2 SYGVQD (reference sequence). V shed 5 bases and J 7 bases; nucleotides not matched to a gene: 3. The CDR3 here is CASSRLAGEEQYF. The CDR3 DNA reads as TGCGCCAGCAGTCGACTAGCGGGAGAAGAGCAGTACTTC.

The genes are TRBV7-9 and TRBJ1-1; 8 bases are shared with TRBD1. Germline assignment: CDR1 SEHNR and CDR2 FQNEAQ (reference sequence). The V gene end was trimmed by 7 bases and the J gene end by 2 bases; junction bases not matched to a gene: 12. The CDR3 spans 16 residues. CDR3 loop: CASTGRLTGANTEAFF. As DNA, the CDR3 is TGTGCCAGCACCGGTCGCCTGACAGGGGCAAACACTGAAGCTTTCTTT.

The rearrangement uses TRBV6-5 and TRBJ2-3; 7 bases are shared with TRBD2. The V and J ends lost 8 bases and 8 bases, in that order; junction bases with no gene match: 10. The CDR3 contains 13 residues. CDR1 MNHEY and CDR2 SVGAGI come from the germline V gene. The CDR3: CASHTSAAGTQYF. CDR3 nucleotide sequence: TGTGCCAGCCATACTAGCGCCGCGGGTACGCAGTATTTT.

The chain is built from TRBV7-2 and TRBJ2-5; D gene unclear. CDR1 SGHTA and CDR2 FQGNSA come from the germline V gene. This CDR3 spans 15 amino acids. The V end was cut by 2 bases, the J end by 5 bases, with 15 bases between. DNA of the CDR3: TGTGCCAGCAGCTTACAACTGGGTAAGGAGGAGACCCAGTACTTC. It is translated as CASSLQLGKEETQYF.

The rearrangement uses TRBV6-1 and TRBJ1-1; D remains unclear. This CDR3 contains 15 residues. V lost 2 bases and J lost 3, with 13 bases in between. The V gene's germline CDR1 is MNHNS and CDR2 SASEGT. The CDR3 region is CASSELIGLYTEAFF. CDR3 in DNA: TGTGCCAGCAGTGAATTAATCGGGTTGTACACTGAAGCTTTCTTT.

The gene calls are TRBV24-1 and TRBJ2-7, with 9 bases aligning to TRBD2. This CDR3 is built from 15 residues. Germline CDR1 reads KGHDR; CDR2 reads SFDVKD. Trimming took 2 bases from V and 3 from J; bases not matched to a gene: 4. Here the CDR3 reads CATSDSGGRVYEQYF. The CDR3 DNA sequence: TGTGCCACCAGTGATTCCGGCGGGAGGGTCTACGAGCAGTACTTC.

The V call is TRBV7-2, the J call TRBJ2-5, with TRBD1 identical over 8 bases. There are 15 residues in the CDR3. Germline lookup yields CDR1 SGHTA and CDR2 FQGNSA. The J segment lost 4 bases and the V segment lost 6 bases, leaving 10 bases of the junction unmatched. CDR3 DNA sequence: TGTGCCAGCAGTCTGGCAGGGGGCTTCCCAGAGACCCAGTACTTC. Protein product: CASSLAGGFPETQYF.

This chain links TRBV3-1 (or the pseudogene TRBV3-2) with TRBJ1-6; 9 positions agree with TRBD1. J was trimmed by 8 bases and V by 0 bases; bases with no gene match: 5. Germline values: CDR1 LGHDT, CDR2 YNNKEL (reference sequence). The CDR3 loop spans 16 amino acids. CDR3: CASSQDGQGWDSPLHF. CDR3 sequence (DNA): TGTGCCAGCAGCCAAGATGGACAGGGGTGGGATTCACCCCTCCACTTT.

The chain carries TRBV18 and TRBJ1-6; 8 bases are a match to TRBD1. This CDR3 is built from 16 residues. Germline V lookup: CDR1 KGHSH, CDR2 LQKENI. V dropped 2 bases and J dropped 7; count of bases not matched to a gene: 7. CDR3 protein: CASSPAQGATNSPLHF. CDR3 DNA sequence: TGTGCCAGCTCACCAGCCCAGGGGGCGACGAATTCACCCCTCCACTTT.

The CDR3 DNA follows: TGTGCCAGCAGCTTATCAGGGTACAATGAGCAGTTCTTC. Its translation: CASSLSGYNEQFF. This rearrangement joins TRBV11-2 to TRBJ2-1; tentative D call: TRBD1 (5 bases). Trimming removed 2 bases from V and 4 bases from J, with 6 bases in between. The CDR3 loop spans 13 amino acids. Germline CDR1 and CDR2: SGHAT and FQNNGV.